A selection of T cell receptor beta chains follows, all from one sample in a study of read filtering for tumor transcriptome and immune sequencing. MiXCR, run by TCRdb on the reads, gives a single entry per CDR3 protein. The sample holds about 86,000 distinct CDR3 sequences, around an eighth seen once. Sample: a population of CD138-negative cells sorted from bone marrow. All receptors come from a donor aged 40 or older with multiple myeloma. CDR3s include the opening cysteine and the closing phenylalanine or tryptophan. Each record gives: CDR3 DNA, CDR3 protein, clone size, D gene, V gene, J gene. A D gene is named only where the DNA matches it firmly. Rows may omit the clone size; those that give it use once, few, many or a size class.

CDR3 DNA: TGTGCCAGTAGTATAGCCACCGGGACTAACCAATTCTACGAGCAGTACTTC; CDR3 protein: CASSIATGTNQFYEQYF; clone size: many; D gene: TRBD2; V gene: TRBV19; J gene: TRBJ2-7
CDR3 DNA: TGTGCCAGCAGTGGGACAGGGGGCCACGAGCAGTACTTC; CDR3 protein: CASSGTGGHEQYF; clone size: many; D gene: TRBD1; V gene: TRBV2; J gene: TRBJ2-7
CDR3 DNA: TGCGCCAGCAGCACAGGGGTTTCCTACGAGCAGTACTTC; CDR3 protein: CASSTGVSYEQYF; clone size: many; D gene: TRBD1; V gene: TRBV5-1; J gene: TRBJ2-7
CDR3 DNA: TGTGCCGTCAGGGGGCTGTACAATGAGCAGTTCTTC; CDR3 protein: CAVRGLYNEQFF; clone size: few; D gene: TRBD1; V gene: TRBV10-3; J gene: TRBJ2-1
CDR3 DNA: TGTGCCAGCGCTCCCCACCTTCTGGGCACAGATACGCAGTATTTT; CDR3 protein: CASAPHLLGTDTQYF; clone size: many; D gene: .; V gene: TRBV25-1; J gene: TRBJ2-3
CDR3 DNA: TGTGCCAGCAGTGAATGGACTCCCTACACCGGGGAGCTGTTTTTT; CDR3 protein: CASSEWTPYTGELFF; clone size: many; D gene: .; V gene: TRBV2; J gene: TRBJ2-2
CDR3 DNA: TGTGCCAGCAGCACGCCCTCCGGGACTTCGAACACCGGGGAGCTGTTTTTT; CDR3 protein: CASSTPSGTSNTGELFF; clone size: many; D gene: .; V gene: TRBV7-9; J gene: TRBJ2-2
CDR3 DNA: TGTGCCAGCAGCACATCAGGGACAGACATTTGGCAGCCCCAGCATTTT; CDR3 protein: CASSTSGTDIWQPQHF; clone size: many; D gene: TRBD1; V gene: TRBV5-5; J gene: TRBJ1-5
CDR3 DNA: TGCAGCGTTGAAGTGGGTCGAGCCAAAAACACTCAGTACTTC; CDR3 protein: CSVEVGRAKNTQYF; clone size: many; D gene: .; V gene: TRBV29-1; J gene: TRBJ2-4
CDR3 DNA: TGTGCCAGCAGCAACGACAGGGGGAAGACCCAGTACTTC; CDR3 protein: CASSNDRGKTQYF; clone size: many; D gene: TRBD1; V gene: TRBV6-5; J gene: TRBJ2-5
CDR3 DNA: TGTGCCAGCAGGGCCCCGGGACAGACAAATGAAAAACTGTTTTTT; CDR3 protein: CASRAPGQTNEKLFF; clone size: .; D gene: TRBD1; V gene: TRBV28; J gene: TRBJ1-4
CDR3 DNA: TGTGCCAGCAGTGGGGGACTAGCGGGGCATAGGCGAGAGACCCAGTACTTC; CDR3 protein: CASSGGLAGHRRETQYF; clone size: many; D gene: TRBD2; V gene: TRBV6-5; J gene: TRBJ2-5
CDR3 DNA: TGCGCCAGCAGCCATGATTCGGCAGGCTACAATGAGCAGTTCTTC; CDR3 protein: CASSHDSAGYNEQFF; clone size: many; D gene: .; V gene: TRBV4-1; J gene: TRBJ2-1
CDR3 DNA: TGCAGCGTCCAGGGGGTCGGTCAGCCCCAGCATTTT; CDR3 protein: CSVQGVGQPQHF; clone size: many; D gene: TRBD1; V gene: TRBV29-1; J gene: TRBJ1-5
CDR3 DNA: TGTGCCAGCAGTTTATTGGGGGCCTATAGCAATCAGCCCCAGCATTTT; CDR3 protein: CASSLLGAYSNQPQHF; clone size: many; D gene: .; V gene: TRBV28; J gene: TRBJ1-5
CDR3 DNA: TGTGCCAGCAGTGCGGCGACTAGCGGGAGTGGAGAGACCCAGTACTTC; CDR3 protein: CASSAATSGSGETQYF; clone size: many; D gene: TRBD2; V gene: TRBV2; J gene: TRBJ2-5
CDR3 DNA: TGTGCCAGCAGCCTAACTAGCGGGAGGCTCCAAGAGACCCAGTACTTC; CDR3 protein: CASSLTSGRLQETQYF; clone size: many; D gene: TRBD2; V gene: TRBV7-9; J gene: TRBJ2-5
CDR3 DNA: TGCAGTGCTAGACCTCACGGAGCCATGAACACTGAAGCTTTCTTT; CDR3 protein: CSARPHGAMNTEAFF; clone size: many; D gene: .; V gene: TRBV20-1; J gene: TRBJ1-1
CDR3 DNA: TGCAGCGTTGAAAACCCAGGGTGGAACTATGGCTACACCTTC; CDR3 protein: CSVENPGWNYGYTF; clone size: many; D gene: .; V gene: TRBV29-1; J gene: TRBJ1-2
CDR3 DNA: TGTGCCAGCAGTTTGCTAGAACCTCCCACCTTC; CDR3 protein: CASSLLEPPTF; clone size: many; D gene: .; V gene: TRBV12-3/TRBV12-4; J gene: TRBJ1-2
CDR3 DNA: TGTGCCAGCAGCTCGGGGACTGGCAAGATCTTC; CDR3 protein: CASSSGTGKIF; clone size: many; D gene: .; V gene: TRBV7-9; J gene: TRBJ2-1
CDR3 DNA: TGTGCCAGCAGGGTAATAGCGGGAGCGTACCAAGAGACCCAGTACTTC; CDR3 protein: CASRVIAGAYQETQYF; clone size: many; D gene: TRBD2; V gene: TRBV2; J gene: TRBJ2-5
CDR3 DNA: TGTGCCAGCAGTCCGCTCCCCTTAGCGGGATTCGAGCAGTTCTTC; CDR3 protein: CASSPLPLAGFEQFF; clone size: few; D gene: TRBD2; V gene: TRBV12-3/TRBV12-4; J gene: TRBJ2-1
CDR3 DNA: TGTGCCAGCAGTGAACAGGGTAATAGCAATCAGCCCCAGCATTTT; CDR3 protein: CASSEQGNSNQPQHF; clone size: many; D gene: .; V gene: TRBV2; J gene: TRBJ1-5
CDR3 DNA: TGTGCCTGGAGTGTACAGGGACTAGCGGGAGTAGAGACCCAGTACTTC; CDR3 protein: CAWSVQGLAGVETQYF; clone size: .; D gene: TRBD2; V gene: TRBV30; J gene: TRBJ2-5